This T cell receptor (beta chain) was documented in a study of blood T cell repertoires in COVID-19. Study-wide background: COVID-19 samples from acute and convalescent phases originated in the United States, Italy and Spain. From T cells, B-cell-depleted T cells, or PBMCs came the material, which was cDNA or gDNA.

Libraries were prepared by immunoSEQ multiplex PCR; TCRdb keeps only in-frame clonotypes and omits some of them. The sample lists about 250,000 clones, about four fifths occurring once. Looked up from germline, CDR1 is SEHNR and CDR2 is FQNEAQ (reference sequence). The CDR3 sequence is 15 residues long. The V gene end was trimmed by 5 bases and the J gene end by 12 bases; junction bases not matched to a gene: 19. The specimen sequenced was peripheral blood. This TCR was recovered from a man in his forties or fifties with active or convalescent COVID-19. The V call is TRBV7-9, the J call TRBJ2-7; TRBD1 matches 7 bases. DNA for the CDR3: TGTGCCAGCAGCCCTGTATCATCCAGGGAAAAGGGGGCGTACTTC. Its protein is CASSPVSSREKGAYF.